This T cell receptor (beta chain) was sequenced in a study of OX40 agonist ivuxolimab in advanced cancers. Points from the study as a whole: Specificity for antigen went undetermined in the expanded peripheral T cells.

Blood draws occurred at baseline, cycle 4 day 1, and cycle 7 day 1. Deletions cut 6 bases from V and 11 bases from J, with 13 bases between. Germline V CDR1 and CDR2: SQVTM, ANQGSEA. The CDR3 contains 10 residues. Profiled with immunoSEQ multiplex PCR; TCRdb holds only in-frame clones, not every one. The sample records about 79,000 clones, about 91% being singletons. A remark on this clone: Antigen: not known.

The sequences come from CD4+ or CD8+ T cells sorted from blood, collected in a trial of the OX40 agonist ivuxolimab. This sequence originates from an adult with an advanced solid tumor such as melanoma, head and neck, liver or kidney cancer. The chain has TRBV29-1 and TRBJ1-1; D call uncertain. The CDR3 DNA reads TGCAGCGTGGCAGTAGTTGGGGCTTTCTTT. It encodes CSVAVVGAFF. The full variable domain, completed using reference TRBV29-1 and TRBJ1-1, is SAVISQKPSRDICQRGTSLTIQCQVDSQVTMMFWYRQQPGQSLTLIATANQGSEATYESGFVIDKFPISRPNLTFSTLTVSNMSPEDSSIYLCSVAVVGAFFGQGTRLTVV.